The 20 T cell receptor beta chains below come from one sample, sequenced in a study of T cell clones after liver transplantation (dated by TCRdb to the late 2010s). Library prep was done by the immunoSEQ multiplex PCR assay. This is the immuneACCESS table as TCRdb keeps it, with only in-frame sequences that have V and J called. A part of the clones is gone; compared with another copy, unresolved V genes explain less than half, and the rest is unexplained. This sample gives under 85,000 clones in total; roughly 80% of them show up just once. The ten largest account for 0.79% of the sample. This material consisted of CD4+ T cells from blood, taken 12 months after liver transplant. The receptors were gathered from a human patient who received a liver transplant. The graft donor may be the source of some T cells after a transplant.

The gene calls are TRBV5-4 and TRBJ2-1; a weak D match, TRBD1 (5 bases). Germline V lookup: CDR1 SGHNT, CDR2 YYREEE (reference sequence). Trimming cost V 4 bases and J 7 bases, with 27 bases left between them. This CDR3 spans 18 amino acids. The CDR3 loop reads CASSPGSPVGRGANEQFF. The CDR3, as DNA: TGTGCCAGCAGCCCCGGTTCCCCGGTAGGTCGTGGGGCGAATGAGCAGTTCTTC.

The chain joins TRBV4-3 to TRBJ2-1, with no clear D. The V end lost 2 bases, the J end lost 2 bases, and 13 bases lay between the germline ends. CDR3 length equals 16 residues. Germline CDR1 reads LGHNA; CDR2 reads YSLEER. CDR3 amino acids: CASSQIWLSPYNEQFF. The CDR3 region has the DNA TGCGCCAGCAGCCAAATTTGGCTATCCCCCTACAATGAGCAGTTCTTC.

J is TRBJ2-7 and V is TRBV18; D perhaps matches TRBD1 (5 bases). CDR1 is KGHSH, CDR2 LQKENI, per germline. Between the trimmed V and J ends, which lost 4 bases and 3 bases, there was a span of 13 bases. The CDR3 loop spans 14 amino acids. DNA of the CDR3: TGTGCCAGCTCACTTACTGACAGAGACTACGAGCAGTACTTC. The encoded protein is CASSLTDRDYEQYF. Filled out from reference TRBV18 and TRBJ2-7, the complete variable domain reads NAGVMQNPRHLVRRRGQEARLRCSPMKGHSHVYWYRQLPEEGLKFMVYLQKENIIDESGMPKERFSAEFPKEGPSILRIQQVVRGDSAAYFCASSLTDRDYEQYFGPGTRLTVT.

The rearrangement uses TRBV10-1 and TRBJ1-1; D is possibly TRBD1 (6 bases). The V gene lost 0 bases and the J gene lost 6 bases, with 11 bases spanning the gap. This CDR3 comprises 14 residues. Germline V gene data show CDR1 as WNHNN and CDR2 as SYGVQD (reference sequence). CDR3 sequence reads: CASSESAGEAEAFF. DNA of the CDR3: TGCGCCAGCAGTGAGTCGGCAGGGGAGGCTGAAGCTTTCTTT.

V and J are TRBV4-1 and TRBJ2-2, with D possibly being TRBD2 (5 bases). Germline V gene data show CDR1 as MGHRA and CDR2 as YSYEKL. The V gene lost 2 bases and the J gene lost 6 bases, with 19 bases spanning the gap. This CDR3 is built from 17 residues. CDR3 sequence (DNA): TGCGCCAGCAGCCAATCGGCCCTGGTGGAGGCGGCCGGGGAGCTGTTTTTT. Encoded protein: CASSQSALVEAAGELFF.

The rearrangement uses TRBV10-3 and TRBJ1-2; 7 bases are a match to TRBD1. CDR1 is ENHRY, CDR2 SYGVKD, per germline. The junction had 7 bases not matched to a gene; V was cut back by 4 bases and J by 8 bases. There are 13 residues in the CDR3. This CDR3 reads CAISGQGRKGYTF. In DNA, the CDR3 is TGTGCCATCAGTGGACAGGGACGCAAAGGCTACACCTTC.

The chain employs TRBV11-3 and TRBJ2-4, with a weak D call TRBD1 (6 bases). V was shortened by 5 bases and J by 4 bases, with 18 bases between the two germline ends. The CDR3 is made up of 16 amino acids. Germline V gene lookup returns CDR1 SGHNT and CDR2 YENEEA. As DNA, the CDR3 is TGTGCCAGCAGCGAGGGGGTAACAGGGTCAAAAAACATTCAGTACTTC. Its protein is CASSEGVTGSKNIQYF. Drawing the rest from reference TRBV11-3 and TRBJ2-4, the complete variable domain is EAGVVQSPRYKIIEKKQPVAFWCNPISGHNTLYWYLQNLGQGPELLIRYENEEAVDDSQLPKDRFSAERLKGVDSTLKIQPAELGDSAVYLCASSEGVTGSKNIQYFGAGTRLSVL.

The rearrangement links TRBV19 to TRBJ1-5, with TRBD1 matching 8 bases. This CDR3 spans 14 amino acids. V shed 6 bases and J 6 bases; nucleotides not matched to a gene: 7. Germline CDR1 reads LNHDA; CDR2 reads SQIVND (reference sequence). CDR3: CASRGGQGLQPQHF. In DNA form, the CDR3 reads TGTGCCAGTAGGGGCGGACAGGGTCTTCAGCCCCAGCATTTT.

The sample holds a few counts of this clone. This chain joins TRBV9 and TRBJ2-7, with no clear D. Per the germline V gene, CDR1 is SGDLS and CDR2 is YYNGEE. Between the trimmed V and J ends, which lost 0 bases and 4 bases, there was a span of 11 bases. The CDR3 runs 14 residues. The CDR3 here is CASSVDSSSYEQYF. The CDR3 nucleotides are TGTGCCAGCAGCGTAGACTCCTCCTCTTACGAGCAGTACTTC.

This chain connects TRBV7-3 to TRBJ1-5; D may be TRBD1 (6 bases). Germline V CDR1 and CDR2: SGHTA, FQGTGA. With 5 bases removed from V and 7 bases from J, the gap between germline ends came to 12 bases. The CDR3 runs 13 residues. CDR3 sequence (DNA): TGTGCCAGCAGCAACAGGGACCGGCAGCCCCAGCATTTT. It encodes CASSNRDRQPQHF.

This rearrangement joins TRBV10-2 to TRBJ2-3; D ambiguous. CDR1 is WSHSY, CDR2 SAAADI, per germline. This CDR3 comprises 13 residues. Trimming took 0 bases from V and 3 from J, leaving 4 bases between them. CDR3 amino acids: CASSESETDTQYF. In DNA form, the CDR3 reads TGCGCCAGCAGTGAGTCAGAGACAGATACGCAGTATTTT.

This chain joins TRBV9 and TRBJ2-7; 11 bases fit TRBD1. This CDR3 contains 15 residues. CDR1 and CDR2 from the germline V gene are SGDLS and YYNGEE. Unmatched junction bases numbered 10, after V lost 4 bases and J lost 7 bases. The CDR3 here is CASSKGTGGSLEQYF. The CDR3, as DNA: TGTGCCAGCAGCAAGGGGACAGGGGGATCGTTGGAGCAGTACTTC.

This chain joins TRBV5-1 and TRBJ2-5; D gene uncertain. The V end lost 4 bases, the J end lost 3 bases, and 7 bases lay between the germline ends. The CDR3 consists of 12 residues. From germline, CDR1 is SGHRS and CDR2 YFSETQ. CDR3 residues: CASSLDEETQYF. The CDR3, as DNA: TGCGCCAGCAGCCTAGATGAAGAGACCCAGTACTTC. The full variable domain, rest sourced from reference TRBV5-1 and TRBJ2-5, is KAGVTQTPRYLIKTRGQQVTLSCSPISGHRSVSWYQQTPGQGLQFLFEYFSETQRNKGNFPGRFSGRQFSNSRSEMNVSTLELGDSALYLCASSLDEETQYFGPGTRLLVL.

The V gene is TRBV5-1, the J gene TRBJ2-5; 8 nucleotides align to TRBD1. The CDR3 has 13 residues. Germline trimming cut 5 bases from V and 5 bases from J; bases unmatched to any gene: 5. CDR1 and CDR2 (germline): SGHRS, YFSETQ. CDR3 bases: TGCGCCAGCAGGCGAACAGGGGGGGAGACCCAGTACTTC. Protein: CASRRTGGETQYF. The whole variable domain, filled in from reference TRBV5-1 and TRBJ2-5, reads KAGVTQTPRYLIKTRGQQVTLSCSPISGHRSVSWYQQTPGQGLQFLFEYFSETQRNKGNFPGRFSGRQFSNSRSEMNVSTLELGDSALYLCASRRTGGETQYFGPGTRLLVL.

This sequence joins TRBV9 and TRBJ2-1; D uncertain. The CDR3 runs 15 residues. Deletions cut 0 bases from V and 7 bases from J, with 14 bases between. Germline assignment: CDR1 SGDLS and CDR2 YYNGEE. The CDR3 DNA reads TGTGCCAGCAGCGTAGGAGGAGTAGGGCCGAATGAGCAGTTCTTC. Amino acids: CASSVGGVGPNEQFF.

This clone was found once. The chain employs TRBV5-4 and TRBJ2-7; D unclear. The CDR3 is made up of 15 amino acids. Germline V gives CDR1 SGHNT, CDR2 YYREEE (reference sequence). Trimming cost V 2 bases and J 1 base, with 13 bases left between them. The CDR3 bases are TGTGCCAGCAGCTTTGGCCAGGCGATATCCTACGAGCAGTACTTC. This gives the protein CASSFGQAISYEQYF.

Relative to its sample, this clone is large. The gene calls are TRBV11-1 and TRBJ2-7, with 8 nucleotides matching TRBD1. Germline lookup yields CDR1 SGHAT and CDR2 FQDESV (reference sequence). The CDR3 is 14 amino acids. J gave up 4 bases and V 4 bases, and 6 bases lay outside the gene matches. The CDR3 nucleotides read TGTGCCAGCAGCTATTCCGGACAGGGTTACGAGCAGTACTTC. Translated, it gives CASSYSGQGYEQYF.

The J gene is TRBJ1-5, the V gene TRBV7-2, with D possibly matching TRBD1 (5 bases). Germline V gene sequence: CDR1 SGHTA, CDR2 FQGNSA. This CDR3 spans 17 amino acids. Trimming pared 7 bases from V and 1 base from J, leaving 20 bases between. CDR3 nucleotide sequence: TGTGCCAGCACCACAGCCGGGACCCTTGGCAGCAATCAGCCCCAGCATTTT. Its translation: CASTTAGTLGSNQPQHF.

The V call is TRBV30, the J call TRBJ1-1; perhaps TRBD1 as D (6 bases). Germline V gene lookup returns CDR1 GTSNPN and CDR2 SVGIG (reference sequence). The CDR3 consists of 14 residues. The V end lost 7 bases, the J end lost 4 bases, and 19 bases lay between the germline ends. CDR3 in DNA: TGTGCCTTCCCTGGGGAACAGGGCACCACTGAAGCTTTCTTT. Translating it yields CAFPGEQGTTEAFF.

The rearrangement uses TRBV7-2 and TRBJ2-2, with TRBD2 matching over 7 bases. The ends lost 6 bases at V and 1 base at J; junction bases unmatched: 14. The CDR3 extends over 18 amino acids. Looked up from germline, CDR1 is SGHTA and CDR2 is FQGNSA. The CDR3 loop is CASRHFPRTRLNTGELFF. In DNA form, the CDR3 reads TGTGCCAGCAGACACTTTCCTAGGACTAGGCTGAACACCGGGGAGCTGTTTTTT.